This TCR beta chain was sequenced in a study of T-cell reconstitution after alpha-beta-depleted transplantation in children. The TCRbeta library was prepared with unique molecular identifiers. MiXCR, run by TCRdb on the PCR reads, gives a single entry per CDR3 protein. This table holds over 200,000 distinct CDR3 sequences, 8% to 9.5% found once. The V end lost 6 bases, the J end lost 2 bases, and 11 bases lay between the germline ends. This CDR3 comprises 14 residues. In germline, CDR1 is MNHNS, CDR2 SASEGT. The sequences come from PBMCs from the stem cell graft donor, collected from the stem cell graft. The chain combines TRBV6-1 with TRBJ1-5, with D perhaps matching TRBD1 (5 bases). This clonotype was obtained from a human donor who donated a stem cell graft to a child with acute lymphoblastic leukemia. CDR3 DNA sequence: TGTGCCAGCAGCATAGACAGCCGCAATCAGCCCCAGCATTTT. It translates to CASSIDSRNQPQHF.